This T cell receptor (beta chain) was obtained from a study of blood T cell repertoires in COVID-19 (dated by TCRdb to 2019 to 2021). For the wider study: Samples covering the acute and convalescent phases of COVID-19 were provided by collaborators in the United States, Italy and Spain. Subjects who had been exposed to COVID-19, were actively infected with it, or had recovered from it provided the deeply sampled blood TCRbeta repertoires that made up the dataset. The sample metadata nearly always contained a de-identified subject ID, COVID-19 status, age in years and sex. Samples came from the ongoing ImmuneRACE study (first 160 participants) plus 1,254 subjects from 6 global collaborators. The repertoires were released in a freely available public database meant as a resource for research on the immune response to SARS-CoV-2. The material from the prospective study consisted of cDNA or gDNA derived from T cells, B-cell-depleted T cells, or PBMCs. Where available, HLA class I and class II types were obtained from metadata supplied by the sample provider rather than from assay-based typing. The research as a whole found: How much clinical and demographic metadata was included differed by source and by participant, and the metadata was provided uncurated.

TCRbeta CDR3 regions were amplified from genomic DNA using the immunoSEQ Assay, a bias-controlled multiplex PCR. The authors processed their data as follows. The number of nucleated cells in each sample was estimated from the amplification of reference gene primers within the assay. Sequence reads were collapsed and filtered to measure the absolute abundance of every unique TCRbeta CDR3 rearrangement. For each sample, productive Simpson clonality was calculated by taking the square root of Simpson's diversity index across productive rearrangements. TCRdb provides this immuneACCESS table in a form limited to in-frame rearrangements. Some clones are lacking; in checked studies, under half of them reflect an unresolved V gene, and why the rest are absent is not known. V and J calls and clone size are given by that table; D and trimming were obtained from the DNA. The sample table lists 400,000 to 450,000 clones, 86% of them with a count of one. The ten largest clones add up to roughly 1.4% of the sample.

Each collaborating institution followed its own protocols to collect whole blood in K2EDTA tubes. For TCRbeta analysis, collaborators shipped samples as frozen whole blood, isolated PBMCs, or DNA extracted from either of those sample types. The table lists this clone with a few counts. The specificity of this receptor is unknown. Base-call qualities are not available, and no considerably larger clone is one nucleotide away. The sequence came from a woman aged 30 to 39 with active or convalescent COVID-19. The material sequenced was peripheral blood.

The CDR3 is CASSSGLAGGGEQFF. DNA sequence: TGTGCCAGCAGCTCTGGACTAGCGGGGGGCGGGGAGCAGTTCTTC. The chain joins TRBV7-7 to TRBJ2-1; TRBD2 aligns with 14 central bases. Inclusive of the bounding cysteine and phenylalanine, the CDR3 is 15 residues long. The retained sequence is limited to the CDR3, 45 bases, with the frame set at the first base. The CDR1 and CDR2 encoded by the germline V gene (reference sequence) are SSHAT and FNYEAQ. From V the trimming removes 4 bases and from J it removes 10 bases, while the gene matches leave 6 bases of the junction unaccounted for.